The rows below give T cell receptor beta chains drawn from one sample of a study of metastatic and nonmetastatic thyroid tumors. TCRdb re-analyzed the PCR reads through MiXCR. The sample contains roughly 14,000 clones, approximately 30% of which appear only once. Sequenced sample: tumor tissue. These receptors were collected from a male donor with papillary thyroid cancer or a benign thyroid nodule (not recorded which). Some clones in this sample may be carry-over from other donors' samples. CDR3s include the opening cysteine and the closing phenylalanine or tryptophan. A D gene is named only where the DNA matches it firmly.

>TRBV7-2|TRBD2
CASSLVLAGASTDTQYF
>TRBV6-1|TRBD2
CASSGTSGRGYEQYF
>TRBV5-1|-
CASLGPSNTGELFF
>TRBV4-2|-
CAGSTSPGTQYQETQYF
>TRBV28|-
CASRVGLSYEQYF
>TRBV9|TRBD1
CASSAHSTGSGNTIYF
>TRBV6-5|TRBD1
CASSYRDSQETQYF
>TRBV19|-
CASNVGFSPAGELFF
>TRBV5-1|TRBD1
CASSTTYSGQGARTEAFF
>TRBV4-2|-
CASSQNQETQYF
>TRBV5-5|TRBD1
CASSLGTENQPQHF
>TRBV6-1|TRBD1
CASTPRQGARDEQYF
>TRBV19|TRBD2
CASTPESGRGNEQFF
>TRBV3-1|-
CASSQADRAQETQYF
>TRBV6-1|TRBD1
CTSSEDQTGAQEQYF
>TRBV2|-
CASKGENTGELFF
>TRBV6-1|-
CASTTDLGGYGYTF
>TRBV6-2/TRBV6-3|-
CASRPSSENSPLHF
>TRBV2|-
CASSTQTDTQYF
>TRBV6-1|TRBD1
CASSEERQGFGVAGELFF
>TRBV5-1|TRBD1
CATREGAEETQYF
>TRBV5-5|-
CASSFNPRAGTEAFF
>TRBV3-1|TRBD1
CASSQQGAGELFF
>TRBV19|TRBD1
CASSKRDRGSNQPQHF
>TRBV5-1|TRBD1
CASSFDRGSYTF
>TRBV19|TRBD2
CASSILAGCTDTQYF
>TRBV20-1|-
CSATIPGLGSNQPQHF
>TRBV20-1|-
CSAPSGFGYGYTF
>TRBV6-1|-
CASSEAGNSENYGYTF